These T cell receptor beta chains were read from a single sample in a study of blood T cells in healthy people across ages. TCRdb passed the 5' RACE reads through MiXCR, listing each CDR3 protein once. Among 700,000 to 850,000 distinct CDR3 sequences listed, roughly 35% were seen once. What was sequenced was blood. Receptors originate from a young man in good health. The CDR3 runs from the conserved cysteine through the conserved F or W. A D gene is named only where the DNA matches it firmly. Clone size is shown for a subset of rows, as once, few, many or a class of expanded clone.

clone_size,v_call,j_call,d_call,cdr3_aa,cdr3_nt
.,TRBV29-1,TRBJ1-1,.,CSVKYRTAGTTEAFF,TGCAGCGTTAAATACCGGACGGCGGGAACCACTGAAGCTTTCTTT
.,TRBV20-1,TRBJ2-3,TRBD2,CSALGGLAGGSSTDTQYF,TGCAGTGCCTTAGGGGGGCTAGCGGGGGGTTCTAGCACAGATACGCAGTATTTT
.,TRBV2,TRBJ2-1,.,CARAGTAGGNNEQFF,TGTGCCAGGGCCGGGACGGCCGGGGGAAACAATGAGCAGTTCTTC
.,TRBV3-1,TRBJ2-7,TRBD2,CASSQAAGGPYEQYF,TGTGCCAGCAGCCAAGCAGCGGGGGGGCCTTACGAGCAGTACTTC
.,TRBV5-1,TRBJ2-5,TRBD1,CASSLLGTGGLMQYF,TGCGCCAGCAGCTTGTTGGGGACAGGAGGTTTGATGCAGTACTTC
.,TRBV7-9,TRBJ1-2,TRBD1,CASSLEKLAGGSGYTF,TGTGCCAGCAGCTTGGAAAAATTGGCAGGGGGCTCTGGCTACACCTTC
.,TRBV5-1,TRBJ2-5,.,CASSLVPGDGQETQYF,TGCGCCAGCAGCTTGGTTCCTGGGGACGGACAAGAGACCCAGTACTTC
few,TRBV27,TRBJ2-5,TRBD2,CASSFQGGTGTSGQETQYF,TGTGCCAGCAGTTTCCAGGGGGGGACCGGGACTAGCGGACAAGAGACCCAGTACTTC
once,TRBV12-3/TRBV12-4,TRBJ1-6,.,CARRIRETNSPLHF,TGTGCCCGCAGGATACGGGAGACTAATTCACCCCTCCACTTT
.,TRBV12-3/TRBV12-4,TRBJ1-6,.,CASSSPQGGNSSLHF,TGTGCCAGCAGTTCCCCACAGGGTGGTAATTCATCCCTCCACTTT
.,TRBV12-3/TRBV12-4,TRBJ1-1,.,CASSQDLAEAFF,TGTGCCAGCAGCCAGGACTTGGCTGAAGCTTTCTTT
many,TRBV4-2,TRBJ2-7,.,CASRGTGSYEQYF,TGTGCCAGCAGGGGGACTGGATCCTACGAGCAGTACTTC
.,TRBV13,TRBJ2-2,.,CASSLGRRTSNTGELFF,TGTGCCAGCAGCTTAGGTCGTCGGACATCGAACACCGGGGAGCTGTTTTTT
.,TRBV19,TRBJ1-1,.,CATKSLNTEAFF,TGTGCCACGAAATCATTGAACACTGAAGCTTTCTTT
many,TRBV5-1,TRBJ2-7,TRBD1,CASYGRGQNEQYF,TGCGCCAGCTACGGCAGGGGGCAGAACGAGCAGTACTTC
.,TRBV29-1,TRBJ2-4,.,CSVEWKEGAKNIQYF,TGCAGCGTTGAATGGAAGGAGGGGGCCAAAAACATTCAGTACTTC
.,TRBV4-1,TRBJ2-2,.,CASSQGQAGGELFF,TGCGCCAGCAGCCAAGGACAGGCCGGTGGGGAGCTGTTTTTT
many,TRBV7-2,TRBJ2-5,.,CASSDDREETQYF,TGTGCCAGCAGCGACGACAGAGAAGAGACCCAGTACTTC
few,TRBV20-1,TRBJ1-1,.,CSARQGMGSTEAFF,TGCAGTGCTAGACAGGGGATGGGTAGCACTGAAGCTTTCTTT
many,TRBV20-1,TRBJ1-2,TRBD1,CSARGQGPDGYTF,TGCAGTGCTAGAGGACAGGGCCCGGATGGCTACACCTTC
few,TRBV13,TRBJ2-1,.,CASSLGGKVNEQFF,TGTGCCAGCAGCTTAGGTGGGAAGGTCAATGAGCAGTTCTTC
.,TRBV5-1,TRBJ2-3,TRBD1,CASSFGQGRATDTQYF,TGCGCCAGCAGCTTCGGACAGGGAAGGGCCACAGATACGCAGTATTTT
many,TRBV20-1,TRBJ1-2,TRBD1,CSAGGGPRGYTF,TGCAGTGCTGGAGGGGGCCCTCGTGGCTACACCTTC
few,TRBV27,TRBJ2-1,.,CASSLDRRSYNEQFF,TGTGCCAGCAGTTTGGACAGAAGGTCCTACAATGAGCAGTTCTTC
.,TRBV20-1,TRBJ2-5,TRBD2,CSGTSGVPQETQYF,TGCAGCGGTACTAGCGGGGTTCCACAAGAGACCCAGTACTTC
.,TRBV11-2,TRBJ1-2,TRBD1,CASTSGGVGGYTF,TGTGCCAGCACCTCAGGGGGGGTTGGTGGCTACACCTTC
.,TRBV6-2/TRBV6-3,TRBJ1-2,TRBD1,CASSSPGQGTNYGYTF,TGTGCCAGCAGTTCGCCGGGACAGGGGACTAACTATGGCTACACCTTC
.,TRBV7-2,TRBJ1-1,.,CASSLALDGGEAFF,TGTGCCAGCAGCTTAGCGCTAGACGGCGGTGAAGCTTTCTTT
few,TRBV29-1,TRBJ2-7,.,CSVVRGTYEQYF,TGCAGCGTTGTGAGGGGCACCTACGAGCAGTACTTC
many,TRBV6-5,TRBJ2-3,TRBD2,CASRLAVSTDTQYF,TGTGCCAGCAGACTAGCGGTTAGCACAGATACGCAGTATTTT
.,TRBV5-6,TRBJ2-2,TRBD1,CASSRDRGRTGELFF,TGTGCCAGCAGCAGGGACAGGGGAAGAACCGGGGAGCTGTTTTTT
.,TRBV4-3,TRBJ2-7,TRBD2,CASSQESGGSPYEQYF,TGCGCCAGCAGCCAAGAGTCCGGGGGGTCTCCCTACGAGCAGTACTTC
.,TRBV20-1,TRBJ1-5,.,CSARDAARNQPQHF,TGCAGTGCTAGAGATGCGGCACGGAATCAGCCCCAGCATTTT
.,TRBV20-1,TRBJ2-1,.,CSASLNMLSGDERFF,TGCAGTGCTAGCCTTAATATGTTGTCAGGGGATGAGCGGTTCTTC
few,TRBV7-2,TRBJ2-7,.,CASSLGAGITSYYEQYF,TGTGCCAGCAGCTTAGGAGCAGGAATTACCTCATACTACGAGCAGTACTTC
many,TRBV3-1,TRBJ2-7,TRBD2,CASSLERTSGARVSYEQYF,TGTGCCAGCAGCCTAGAAAGGACTAGCGGGGCTCGAGTCTCCTACGAGCAGTACTTC
.,TRBV20-1,TRBJ1-1,.,CSARDPRETTEAFF,TGCAGTGCTAGAGATCCTCGGGAGACCACTGAAGCTTTCTTT
many,TRBV27,TRBJ2-4,.,CASSLTVAKNIQYF,TGTGCCAGCAGTTTAACGGTAGCCAAAAACATTCAGTACTTC
few,TRBV12-3/TRBV12-4,TRBJ1-5,.,CASSYLDGRLSNQPQHF,TGTGCCAGCAGTTACCTCGACGGAAGACTTAGCAATCAGCCCCAGCATTTT
few,TRBV7-8,TRBJ2-5,.,CASSLGTDYQETQYF,TGTGCCAGCAGCTTAGGAACAGACTACCAAGAGACCCAGTACTTC